The 29 T cell receptor beta chains listed next were all sequenced from one sample in a study of blood T cells in healthy people across ages. The second PCR ran about 6 to 12 cycles with a sample-barcoded 5' primer and J-beta primers. TCRdb processed the 5' RACE reads anew with MiXCR; each CDR3 protein has one entry. The sample shows under 2 million distinct CDR3 sequences, 34% of them seen only once. Sequences were obtained from blood. The receptors stem from a woman between 25 and 40 years old in good health.

This clonotype appeared a few times. The chain recombines TRBV6-1 with TRBJ1-5; 8 bases match TRBD1. V shed 8 bases and J 7 bases; nucleotides not matched to a gene: 7. CDR3 length: 13 residues. CDR1 is MNHNS, CDR2 SASEGT, per germline. This CDR3 reads CASEQGETQPQHF. CDR3 DNA sequence: TGTGCCAGCGAACAGGGGGAAACGCAGCCCCAGCATTTT.

The chain recombines TRBV20-1 with TRBJ2-1, with D possibly matching TRBD2 (6 bases). Germline V lookup: CDR1 DFQATT, CDR2 SNEGSKA (reference sequence). This CDR3 spans 13 amino acids. The V end was cut by 1 base, the J end by 9 bases, with 13 bases between. CDR3 in DNA: TGCAGTGCTAGAGGTGGTCCTAGCGCTGAGCAGTTCTTC. Amino acid sequence: CSARGGPSAEQFF.

This clonotype was detected a few times. This chain joins TRBV2 and TRBJ2-5, with 9 bases aligning to TRBD1. The CDR3 runs to 13 residues. Trimming at V came to 8 bases and at J to 5 bases, leaving 6 bases not matched to a gene. The germline V gene has CDR1 SNHLY and CDR2 FYNNEI. The CDR3 sequence is CASLGQGRETQYF. The CDR3 region has the DNA TGTGCCAGCCTCGGACAGGGGAGGGAGACCCAGTACTTC.

This clonotype was counted only a few times. The chain's CDR3 is CASSTRQASYGYTF. In DNA form, the CDR3 reads TGTGCCAGCAGTACACGACAGGCCTCTTATGGCTACACCTTC. The V and J genes are TRBV28 and TRBJ1-2, with D perhaps TRBD1 (6 bases). The CDR3 length is 14 residues. V was trimmed by 5 bases and J by 5 bases, leaving 15 bases between them. Germline lookup yields CDR1 MDHEN and CDR2 SYDVKM.

This clonotype has more than one count but fewer than ten. This chain uses TRBV11-2 with TRBJ2-7; 9 nucleotides align to TRBD1. Trimming cost V 1 base and J 5 bases; bases outside gene matches: 6. CDR3 length: 15 amino acids. CDR1 and CDR2 from the germline V gene are SGHAT and FQNNGV. The CDR3 reads CASSLAGQGIHEQYF. The CDR3 coding sequence is TGTGCCAGCAGCTTAGCAGGACAGGGGATTCACGAGCAGTACTTC.

This clonotype showed up just a few times. The CDR3 spells CASSLYRGPDTQYF. The CDR3 DNA reads TGTGCCAGCAGCTTGTACAGGGGGCCAGATACGCAGTATTTT. The chain joins TRBV7-9 to TRBJ2-3, with 9 bases lining up with TRBD1. V was pared by 3 bases and J by 4 bases, with 2 bases of the junction left unmatched. Looked up from germline, CDR1 is SEHNR and CDR2 is FQNEAQ (reference sequence). This CDR3 region has 14 residues. Full variable domain (rest looked up from reference TRBV7-9 and TRBJ2-3): DTGVSQNPRHKITKRGQNVTFRCDPISEHNRLYWYRQTLGQGPEFLTYFQNEAQLEKSRLLSDRFSAERPKGSFSTLEIQRTEQGDSAMYLCASSLYRGPDTQYFGPGTRLTVL.

In its sample, this clonotype was seen many times. This sequence joins TRBV20-1 and TRBJ1-2; D is unresolved. The CDR3 consists of 15 residues. Trimming removed 0 bases at V and 5 bases at J, with 16 bases between. Germline V gene data show CDR1 as DFQATT and CDR2 as SNEGSKA (reference sequence). CDR3 DNA: TGCAGTGCTAGAGATTCGGGATCGACGGGGTATGGCTACACCTTC. The encoded protein is CSARDSGSTGYGYTF.

There are many counts of this clonotype. The chain has TRBV29-1 and TRBJ2-3; D is unclear. Germline CDR1 is SQVTM and CDR2 is ANQGSEA. V lost 8 bases and J 1 base, leaving 10 bases between the germline ends. The CDR3 runs to 12 residues. CDR3 sequence reads: CSSLEGTDTQYF. DNA of the CDR3: TGCAGCTCCTTAGAGGGCACAGATACGCAGTATTTT.

This sequence joins TRBV20-1 and TRBJ2-1, with D possibly being TRBD2 (5 bases). CDR1 is DFQATT and CDR2 is SNEGSKA in the germline V gene (reference sequence). V lost 7 bases to trimming and J lost 4 bases, with 17 bases between them. The CDR3 has 14 residues. CDR3 in DNA: TGCAGTGTTGGTAGCGTGTTGGGTTACAATGAGCAGTTCTTC. It encodes CSVGSVLGYNEQFF.

About this clonotype itself: One junction end disagrees with the germline gene, perhaps due to a read error. The rearrangement links TRBV20-1 to TRBJ2-6, with a tentative D call TRBD1 (5 bases). This CDR3 has 14 residues. Germline loops: CDR1 DFQATT, CDR2 SNEGSKA (reference sequence). The CDR3: CSARERSGANVRTF. CDR3 nucleotides: TGCAGTGCTAGAGAGCGTTCTGGGGCCAACGTCCGGACTTTC.

This clonotype was observed a handful of times. The chain is built from TRBV20-1 and TRBJ2-7, with TRBD2 identical over 9 bases. Germline-derived CDR1 and CDR2 are DFQATT and SNEGSKA (reference sequence). CDR3 size: 14 residues. V was clipped by 6 bases and J by 5 bases; unmatched bases: 11. This CDR3 is CSAAMAGGIHEQYF. CDR3 coding DNA: TGCAGTGCCGCTATGGCGGGAGGGATCCACGAGCAGTACTTC.

The chain joins TRBV6-6 to TRBJ2-7; 9 bases map to TRBD2. CDR1 is MNHNY and CDR2 is SVGAGI in the germline V gene (reference sequence). This CDR3 comprises 16 residues. The J segment lost 2 bases and the V segment lost 4 bases, leaving 9 bases of the junction unmatched. The CDR3 nucleotides read TGTGCCAGCAGTTCTAGGCGGGGGGGAACAACCTACGAGCAGTACTTC. Protein sequence: CASSSRRGGTTYEQYF.

V is TRBV2 and J is TRBJ1-1; 9 positions match TRBD1. Losses at the gene ends were 6 bases for V and 7 bases for J; bases not matched to a gene: 9. Germline loops: CDR1 SNHLY, CDR2 FYNNEI. The CDR3 consists of 14 residues. The CDR3 here is CASRDTGGTVEAFF. The CDR3 nucleotides are TGTGCCAGCAGAGATACAGGGGGCACGGTTGAAGCTTTCTTT.

This clonotype was counted a single time. The chain links TRBV2 to TRBJ2-1, with D unclear. Germline V CDR1 and CDR2: SNHLY, FYNNEI. CDR3 length equals 14 residues. The germline V and J ends were trimmed by 4 bases and 7 bases, with 14 bases remaining between them. CDR3 bases: TGTGCCAGCAGTGGGGCAGAAAAGTTGAATGAGCAGTTCTTC. Its protein is CASSGAEKLNEQFF.

This chain connects TRBV5-1 to TRBJ2-1; D is possibly TRBD1 (5 bases). Trimming cost V 4 bases and J 10 bases, with 12 bases left between them. This CDR3 comprises 12 residues. Germline-derived CDR1 and CDR2 are SGHRS and YFSETQ. CDR3 residues: CASSPLGLEQFF. CDR3 nucleotides: TGCGCCAGCAGCCCGTTGGGGCTGGAGCAGTTCTTC. The full variable domain, with the rest looked up from reference TRBV5-1 and TRBJ2-1, is KAGVTQTPRYLIKTRGQQVTLSCSPISGHRSVSWYQQTPGQGLQFLFEYFSETQRNKGNFPGRFSGRQFSNSRSEMNVSTLELGDSALYLCASSPLGLEQFFGPGTRLTVL.

The V call is TRBV7-8, the J call TRBJ2-7, with D hard to call. Trimming removed 4 bases at V and 0 bases at J, with 10 bases between. This CDR3 has 14 residues. The germline V gene has CDR1 SGHVS and CDR2 FQNEAQ. This CDR3 is CASSSYLSSYEQYF. The CDR3 bases are TGTGCCAGCAGCTCTTACCTCAGCTCCTACGAGCAGTACTTC.

The sample holds a few counts of this clonotype. The chain couples TRBV4-1 to TRBJ2-1; D ambiguous. Germline CDR1 MGHRA, CDR2 YSYEKL. Trimming took off 0 bases at V and 5 bases at J, with 5 bases between the two ends. CDR3 size: 13 residues. The CDR3 reads CASSQDLHNEQFF. DNA for the CDR3: TGCGCCAGCAGCCAAGATCTCCACAATGAGCAGTTCTTC.

The chain is built from TRBV2 and TRBJ1-1, with unresolved D. The CDR3 has 14 amino acids. Trimming cost V 4 bases and J 3 bases, with 12 bases left between them. Per the germline V gene, CDR1 is SNHLY and CDR2 is FYNNEI. In nucleotides, the CDR3 is TGTGCCAGCAGTGCAACTGGGTATGACACTGAAGCTTTCTTT. It specifies CASSATGYDTEAFF.

V and J are TRBV7-9 and TRBJ1-2, with no clear D. The CDR3 has 13 residues. The germline CDR1 and CDR2 sequences are SEHNR and FQNEAQ (reference sequence). Trimming cost V 1 base and J 8 bases, with 11 bases left between them. The CDR3 region has the DNA TGTGCCAGCAGCTTAGGGTCCTCCCGGGGCTACACCTTC. Protein: CASSLGSSRGYTF.

There are a few counts of this clonotype. The chain carries TRBV18 and TRBJ2-7; 8 bases line up with TRBD1. The CDR3 length is 15 residues. Germline V gene data show CDR1 as KGHSH and CDR2 as LQKENI. V lost 9 bases, J lost 2 bases, and 12 bases stayed unmatched. CDR3 loop: CASTPGQAIPYEQYF. The CDR3 DNA reads TGTGCCAGTACACCGGGACAGGCAATCCCCTACGAGCAGTACTTC.

Only a few counts were recorded for this clonotype. The J gene is TRBJ2-1, the V gene TRBV12-3 or TRBV12-4; 9 nucleotides align to TRBD2. The CDR3 is 18 amino acids. V was pared by 1 base and J by 6 bases, with 13 bases of the junction left unmatched. The CDR3 sequence: CASSLEAGGIRASNEQFF. In nucleotides, the CDR3 is TGTGCCAGCAGTTTAGAAGCGGGGGGTATACGAGCCTCCAATGAGCAGTTCTTC.

Details on this clonotype: The junction departs from germline at one end; a sequencing error may be responsible. The rearrangement links TRBV6-6 to TRBJ2-3; D is possibly TRBD2 (6 bases). Germline loops: CDR1 MNHNY, CDR2 SVGAGI (reference sequence). The CDR3 totals 17 residues. The DNA of the CDR3 is TGTGCCAACAGTTACGGGGCGGGATGGCCCAACACAGATACGCAGTATTTT. It is translated as CANSYGAGWPNTDTQYF.

V and J are TRBV9 and TRBJ1-1; 7 bases are shared with TRBD1. The CDR3 spans 14 residues. J was trimmed by 7 bases and V by 4 bases; bases with no gene match: 10. The germline V gene has CDR1 SGDLS and CDR2 YYNGEE. CDR3 bases: TGTGCCAGCAGCCAAGACCAGGGGGTGGGTGAAGCTTTCTTT. Translation gives CASSQDQGVGEAFF. Complete variable domain (other parts from reference TRBV9 and TRBJ1-1): DSGVTQTPKHLITATGQRVTLRCSPRSGDLSVYWYQQSLDQGLQFLIQYYNGEERAKGNILERFSAQQFPDLHSELNLSSLELGDSALYFCASSQDQGVGEAFFGQGTRLTVV.

The sample holds a few counts of this clonotype. V usage is TRBV9 and J usage is TRBJ2-7, with TRBD2 matching over 8 bases. Germline assignment: CDR1 SGDLS and CDR2 YYNGEE. After removal of 1 base from V and 6 bases from J, the junction contained 6 bases not matched to a gene. The CDR3 loop spans 14 amino acids. The CDR3 DNA follows: TGTGCCAGCAGCGTAACCAGCGGGAGTCTCGAGCAGTACTTC. Translation: CASSVTSGSLEQYF.

The rearrangement joins TRBV15 to TRBJ2-7; 8 bases line up with TRBD1. The germline V gene encodes CDR1 LNHNV and CDR2 YYDKDF (reference sequence). V lost 4 bases, J lost 2 bases, and 4 bases stayed unmatched. The CDR3 has 14 amino acids. The DNA of the CDR3 is TGTGCCACCAGCATTGGACAGGGCCCCTACGAGCAGTACTTC. Amino acids: CATSIGQGPYEQYF.

The V and J genes are TRBV7-8 and TRBJ2-7, with D hard to call. This CDR3 has 15 residues. Germline lookup yields CDR1 SGHVS and CDR2 FQNEAQ. The V end lost 6 bases, the J end lost 1 base, and 16 bases lay between the germline ends. CDR3 region: CASRVDWAASYEQYF. The CDR3 bases are TGTGCCAGCAGGGTGGATTGGGCAGCGTCCTACGAGCAGTACTTC.

This clonotype was counted a few times. The rearrangement joins TRBV20-1 to TRBJ1-2; D is perhaps TRBD1 (5 bases). The CDR3 is made up of 12 amino acids. Germline CDR1 and CDR2: DFQATT and SNEGSKA (reference sequence). The V gene lost 6 bases and the J gene lost 3 bases, with 11 bases spanning the gap. The CDR3 sequence: CSAGESDYGYTF. CDR3 DNA: TGCAGTGCGGGGGAGTCGGACTATGGCTACACCTTC.

Only a few counts were recorded for this clonotype. V gene TRBV12-3 or TRBV12-4 combines with J gene TRBJ1-4; D remains ambiguous. This CDR3 is 14 amino acids long. The V gene lost 9 bases and the J gene lost 0 bases, with 11 bases spanning the gap. DNA for the CDR3: TGTGCCAGTGGGGTGGATGCAACTAATGAAAAACTGTTTTTT. This codes for CASGVDATNEKLFF.

This clonotype was seen more than once but under ten times. The V gene is TRBV7-9, the J gene TRBJ2-7; D not certain. Trimming shortened V by 8 bases and J by 0 bases, and 5 bases separated the two germline ends. The V gene's germline CDR1 is SEHNR and CDR2 FQNEAQ (reference sequence). The CDR3 is 11 amino acids. CDR3 protein: CASGYSYEQYF. The CDR3 bases are TGTGCCAGCGGGTACTCCTACGAGCAGTACTTC.